This TCR beta chain was captured by sequencing in a study of blood T cell repertoires in COVID-19. Trimming shortened V by 8 bases and J by 3 bases, and 17 bases separated the two germline ends. Germline CDR1 MNHEY, CDR2 SVGAGI. There are 15 residues in the CDR3. How the authors handled the data: From reference gene primer amplification, estimates of nucleated cell counts were derived. Assay: immunoSEQ multiplex PCR; the TCRdb copy retains only in-frame clones and omits some. V and J calls and clone size are as listed in that table; D and trimming were resolved from the DNA. Of more than 150,000 clones in the sample, 60% to 80% were seen once. Participants were aged 18 to 89 years from about two dozen US areas. Shortly before study entry, within 2 weeks, exposed participants had met a COVID-19 case.

Specimen: PBMCs or T cells enriched from blood (not recorded which). The sequence was collected from a man in his 60s who had been exposed to COVID-19. The rearrangement joins TRBV6-5 to TRBJ1-3, with D tentatively TRBD1 (6 bases). Here the CDR3 reads CASHPPRGYGNTIYF. For the CDR3, the DNA is TGTGCCAGCCACCCCCCCAGGGGATATGGAAACACCATATATTTT.